A selection of T cell receptor beta chains follows, all from one sample in a study of sequential checkpoint blockade in melanoma. Produced via immunoSEQ multiplex PCR; TCRdb's table is partial and in-frame only. The table includes a few thousand clones, roughly 18% detected once. The source was tumor tissue (inferred from file names), collected from a patient given nivolumab and ipilimumab in sequence. The receptors derive from a human donor with melanoma. The CDR3 runs from the conserved cysteine through the conserved F or W. The order of the fields is V gene, clone size, J gene, CDR3 protein. Size is stated for part of the rows, as once, few or many counts, or as a class when the clone is expanded.

>TRBV12-5|few|TRBJ2-1
CASKKGLEQFF
>TRBV18|-|TRBJ2-2
CASSPRGHLTGELFF
>TRBV11-3|many|TRBJ1-6
CASSFQVSYNSPLHF
>TRBV18|-|TRBJ1-4
CASSPDRSQGEKLFF
>TRBV11-3|medium-sized|TRBJ2-6
CASSLVRFSGANVLTF
>TRBV9|-|TRBJ1-3
CASSLSRDRVRENTIYF
>TRBV2|many|TRBJ2-1
CASSLSWHDNEQFF
>TRBV30|few|TRBJ1-6
CAWRRTSSYNSPLHF
>TRBV6-8|-|TRBJ1-4
CASSQAGEANEKLFF
>TRBV5-1|-|TRBJ2-7
CASSSWPLGTGSYEQYF
>TRBV6-8|medium-sized|TRBJ1-2
CASSFGLINYGYTF
>TRBV19|-|TRBJ1-2
CASSIAGGSTFYGYTF
>TRBV6-8|few|TRBJ1-1
CAISVGLSTMNTEAFF
>TRBV7-1|many|TRBJ2-5
CASSLLAQETQYF
>TRBV11-3|few|TRBJ1-2
CASSPQGGNYGYTF
>TRBV11-3|many|TRBJ1-6
CASSFGGGGKGNSPLHF
>TRBV6-8|medium-sized|TRBJ2-7
CASSYGDPGAQSSYEQYF
>TRBV6-8|few|TRBJ1-1
CASSYDGPEAFF
>TRBV6-8|few|TRBJ2-1
CASRYPGTEEQFF
>TRBV1|-|TRBJ1-5
CASSQERTDLYGGNQPQHF
>TRBV6-8|many|TRBJ2-7
CASSYSGQGYEQYF
>TRBV9|-|TRBJ2-3
CASSVTSTDTQYF
>TRBV29-1|once|TRBJ2-3
CSVSGGNTDTQYF
>TRBV30|-|TRBJ2-1
CAWSVLGREQFF
>TRBV28|-|TRBJ1-2
CASSPHGQSYGYTF
>TRBV11-3|many|TRBJ1-2
CASSPLARRDRAGYTF
>TRBV6-8|-|TRBJ2-6
CASRGLAGNSGANVLTF
>TRBV6-8|-|TRBJ1-6
CASDAALKNNSPLHF
>TRBV7-6|few|TRBJ2-3
CASSPRRGGETDTQYF
>TRBV28|-|TRBJ1-2
CASKVRDRDLYGYTF
>TRBV4-1|few|TRBJ1-4
CASSTRDRVAPGEKLFF
>TRBV19|few|TRBJ1-5
CASSPWTVNQPQHF
>TRBV28|-|TRBJ1-1
CASSFPTNTEAFF
>TRBV6-8|-|TRBJ1-1
CASKGRAPTGFGTEAFF
>TRBV9|-|TRBJ2-3
CASRPGQGADTQYF
>TRBV18|-|TRBJ2-3
CASSPATGFPITDTQYF
>TRBV11-3|many|TRBJ1-1
CASSPDDRVTEAFF
>TRBV11-3|large|TRBJ2-5
CASSLGPIQETQYF
>TRBV11-3|-|TRBJ2-3
CASSFGLVEGVARDTQYF
>TRBV30|-|TRBJ1-1
CAWSRVDTEAFF
>TRBV6-8|-|TRBJ2-4
CASRILPRAKNIQYF
>TRBV15|-|TRBJ1-2
CATSRDIGTYGYTF
>TRBV11-3|-|TRBJ2-1
CASSARQGPGYNEQFF
>TRBV6-8|many|TRBJ2-3
CASSYTSGGADTQYF
>TRBV5-1|-|TRBJ2-1
CASSIRTSGGPGNEQFF
>TRBV11-3|-|TRBJ2-3
CASSPGTGGTDTQYF
>TRBV15|-|TRBJ2-3
CATSRDRAGTDTQYF
>TRBV28|-|TRBJ2-1
CASRPHAGYNEQFF
>TRBV6-8|-|TRBJ2-1
CASSSLRLAQAGQQQFF
>TRBV11-3|many|TRBJ2-7
CASSWAGARYEQYF
>TRBV28|-|TRBJ1-2
CASSLRTGGDYGYTF
>TRBV4-1|many|TRBJ1-1
CASSQDRGYPEAFF